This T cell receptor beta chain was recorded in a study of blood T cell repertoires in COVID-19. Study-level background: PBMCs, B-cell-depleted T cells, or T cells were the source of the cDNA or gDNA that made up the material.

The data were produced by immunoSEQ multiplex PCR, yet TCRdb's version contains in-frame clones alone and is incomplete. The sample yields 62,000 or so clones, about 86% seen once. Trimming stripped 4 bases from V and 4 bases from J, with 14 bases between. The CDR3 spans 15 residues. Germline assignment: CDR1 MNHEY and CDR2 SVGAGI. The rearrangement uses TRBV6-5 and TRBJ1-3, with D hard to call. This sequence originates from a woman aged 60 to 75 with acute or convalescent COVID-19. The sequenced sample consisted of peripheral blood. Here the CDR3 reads CASSSDRGSGNTIYF. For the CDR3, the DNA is TGTGCCAGCAGTTCTGACCGGGGATCCGGAAACACCATATATTTT.